A selection of T cell receptor beta chains follows, all from one sample in a study of T-cell reconstitution after alpha-beta-depleted transplantation in children. TCRdb fed the PCR reads into MiXCR, producing one record per CDR3 protein. Of approximately 650,000 distinct CDR3 sequences listed, less than 15% were seen once; the top ten hold 0.75% to 0.85%. Material: PBMCs, obtained before TCRalphabeta/CD19-depleted stem cell transplant. The receptors were sampled from a girl aged 2 to 10 with congenital amegakaryocytic thrombocytopenia, due to receive a stem cell transplant. The CDR3 runs from the conserved cysteine through the conserved F or W. The order of the fields is V gene, clone size, J gene, D gene, CDR3 DNA, CDR3 protein. D genes are given only for firm matches. Some rows have no size entry. The others give once, few or many, or a class for an expanded clone.

V: TRBV20-1
size: NA
J: TRBJ2-1
D: NA
DNA: TGCAGTGCTAGAGATTACAGCGACTACAATGAGCAGTTCTTC
CDR3: CSARDYSDYNEQFF

V: TRBV5-6
size: few
J: TRBJ2-2
D: TRBD1
DNA: TGTGCCAGCAGCTCAAGACAGGGGGAGAGCACCGGGGAGCTGTTTTTT
CDR3: CASSSRQGESTGELFF

V: TRBV5-1
size: many
J: TRBJ1-6
D: NA
DNA: TGCGCCAGCAACGTAGATGTAAATTCACCCCTCCACTTT
CDR3: CASNVDVNSPLHF

V: TRBV3-1
size: NA
J: TRBJ2-7
D: NA
DNA: TGTGCCAGCAGCCAAGATCTTTACAGCGGCACCCGATACGAGCAGTACTTC
CDR3: CASSQDLYSGTRYEQYF

V: TRBV5-1
size: few
J: TRBJ1-1
D: NA
DNA: TGCGCCAGCAGCACGGAGGGCACTGAAGCTTTCTTT
CDR3: CASSTEGTEAFF

V: TRBV7-9
size: many
J: TRBJ2-7
D: TRBD1
DNA: TGTGCCAGCAGTTCCAGGACAGGGATCACCTACGAGCAGTACTTC
CDR3: CASSSRTGITYEQYF

V: TRBV7-9
size: NA
J: TRBJ1-4
D: TRBD1
DNA: TGTGCCAGCAGCTTAGCCCCGGGACAGTCGGGGGATATAAAACTGTTTTTT
CDR3: CASSLAPGQSGDIKLFF

V: TRBV6-5
size: many
J: TRBJ2-1
D: TRBD2
DNA: TGTGCCAGCAGTTGGGCTAGCGGGAGTTCGGATGAGCAGTTCTTC
CDR3: CASSWASGSSDEQFF

V: TRBV20-1
size: many
J: TRBJ2-1
D: TRBD2
DNA: TGCAGTGCTATAGGGACTAGCGGGAGGATTGTGCCGTACAATGAGCAGTTCTTC
CDR3: CSAIGTSGRIVPYNEQFF

V: TRBV18
size: many
J: TRBJ1-1
D: NA
DNA: TGTGCCAGCTCACCACGGGATCCCACTGAAGCTTTCTTT
CDR3: CASSPRDPTEAFF

V: TRBV19
size: NA
J: TRBJ2-1
D: NA
DNA: TGTGCCAGTAGTATTTTGGCGGAGTTCTACAATGAGCAGTTCTTC
CDR3: CASSILAEFYNEQFF

V: TRBV20-1
size: many
J: TRBJ2-1
D: TRBD2
DNA: TGCAGTGCTAGACCCCTGACTAGCGGGAGTAATAATGAGCAGTTCTTC
CDR3: CSARPLTSGSNNEQFF

V: TRBV5-6
size: many
J: TRBJ1-2
D: NA
DNA: TGTGCCAGCAGCTGGGTTGACGGAGGCTATGGCTACACCTTC
CDR3: CASSWVDGGYGYTF

V: TRBV10-3
size: many
J: TRBJ2-1
D: TRBD2
DNA: TGTGCCATCGCTCCCGCTGGAGCGGGAGGTCGTGAAAATGAGCAGTTCTTC
CDR3: CAIAPAGAGGRENEQFF

V: TRBV29-1
size: NA
J: TRBJ2-1
D: TRBD2
DNA: TGCAGCGTTGAAGAGGTGCGGGAGTTCTCCTACAATGAGCAGTTCTTC
CDR3: CSVEEVREFSYNEQFF

V: TRBV28
size: many
J: TRBJ2-7
D: NA
DNA: TGTGCCAGCACACGCCCAGCCTCCTACGAGCAGTACTTC
CDR3: CASTRPASYEQYF

V: TRBV5-1
size: many
J: TRBJ2-2
D: TRBD1
DNA: TGCGCCAGCAGCTACCGGGACAGGGCGAACACCGGGGAGCTGTTTTTT
CDR3: CASSYRDRANTGELFF

V: TRBV7-9
size: few
J: TRBJ2-7
D: NA
DNA: TGTGCCAGCAGCTTAGAAGTTGGCGAGAGCTACGAGCAGTACTTC
CDR3: CASSLEVGESYEQYF

V: TRBV25-1
size: many
J: TRBJ1-1
D: NA
DNA: TGTGCCAGCAGTGAATCGGGCTCCCTGCGGGGGCGGACTGAAGCTTTCTTT
CDR3: CASSESGSLRGRTEAFF

V: TRBV11-2
size: NA
J: TRBJ1-1
D: TRBD1
DNA: TGTGCCAGCAGCTTTAGTAGCGGACAGGGGGCCGCTGAAGCTTTCTTT
CDR3: CASSFSSGQGAAEAFF